Listed below are T cell receptor beta chains from one sample, sequenced in a study of metastatic and nonmetastatic thyroid tumors. TCRdb used MiXCR to call clones anew from the PCR reads. The sample has some 19,000 clones, around 15% seen once. The sample consisted of blood. The receptor source for this set is a female donor with papillary thyroid cancer or a benign thyroid nodule (not recorded which). Some clones in this sample may be carry-over from other donors' samples. Each CDR3 is given with its conserved first and last residue. D genes are given only for firm matches. Size is stated for part of the rows, as once, few or many counts, or as a class when the clone is expanded.

many | - | TRBJ1-6 | TRBV30 | CAWSEGQSNSPLHF | TGTGCCTGGAGTGAGGGGCAGTCTAATTCACCCCTCCACTTT
- | TRBD2 | TRBJ2-1 | TRBV4-1 | CASSRGGSYNEQFF | TGCGCCAGCAGCCGGGGGGGTTCCTACAATGAGCAGTTCTTC
medium-sized | - | TRBJ2-5 | TRBV28 | CASSLPHIQETQYF | TGTGCCAGCAGCCTACCTCACATCCAAGAGACCCAGTACTTC
many | TRBD2 | TRBJ2-3 | TRBV20-1 | CSASHLAGVSTDTQYF | TGCAGTGCCAGCCACCTAGCGGGAGTTAGTACAGATACGCAGTATTTT
- | - | TRBJ2-3 | TRBV11-1 | CASSLRSGLTDTQYF | TGTGCCAGCAGCTTACGGTCAGGGCTAACAGATACGCAGTATTTT
- | - | TRBJ1-1 | TRBV12-3/TRBV12-4 | CASSLVLGENTEAFF | TGTGCCAGCAGCTTAGTCTTGGGGGAGAACACTGAGGCTTTCTTT
many | - | TRBJ2-7 | TRBV19 | CASSIQADPTYEQYF | TGTGCCAGTAGTATTCAAGCTGACCCGACCTACGAGCAGTACTTC
many | - | TRBJ1-3 | TRBV19 | CASTPSEGRVNTIYF | TGTGCCAGTACTCCCTCGGAGGGTAGGGTCAACACCATATATTTT
many | - | TRBJ1-2 | TRBV4-3 | CASSQHQGFNYGYTF | TGCGCCAGCAGCCAACACCAGGGATTTAACTATGGCTACACCTTC
many | TRBD2 | TRBJ2-3 | TRBV28 | CASSFGLAGESSTDTQYF | TGTGCCAGCAGTTTCGGACTAGCGGGAGAGTCTAGCACAGATACGCAGTATTTT
many | - | TRBJ2-3 | TRBV18 | CASSQTDTQYF | TGTGCCAGCTCACAAACAGATACGCAGTATTTT
many | TRBD1 | TRBJ1-1 | TRBV5-1 | CASTAEQGATEAFF | TGCGCCAGCACAGCCGAACAGGGGGCCACTGAAGCTTTCTTT
many | - | TRBJ2-1 | TRBV6-4 | CASSDGVRLGDYNEQFF | TGTGCCAGCAGTGACGGAGTACGACTAGGAGACTACAATGAGCAGTTCTTC
medium-sized | TRBD2 | TRBJ2-5 | TRBV4-2 | CASSQDLAGGETQYF | TGTGCCAGCAGCCAAGACCTAGCGGGAGGAGAGACCCAGTACTTC
- | TRBD2 | TRBJ2-5 | TRBV7-7 | CASSLGLAGGETQYF | TGTGCTAGCAGCTTAGGGCTAGCGGGGGGGGAGACCCAGTACTTC
- | - | TRBJ2-7 | TRBV12-3/TRBV12-4 | CASSLGGSSNEQYF | TGTGCCAGCAGCCTAGGGGGTAGTTCCAATGAGCAGTACTTC
medium-sized | - | TRBJ2-1 | TRBV20-1 | CSASEGGEGNEQFF | TGCAGTGCTAGTGAGGGGGGCGAGGGTAATGAGCAGTTCTTC
many | - | TRBJ2-4 | TRBV7-2 | CASSLAGVFIQYF | TGTGCCAGCAGCTTAGCAGGGGTTTTCATTCAGTACTTC
many | - | TRBJ2-5 | TRBV20-1 | CSASPTDPGETQYF | TGCAGTGCTAGTCCTACGGACCCGGGGGAGACCCAGTACTTC
many | - | TRBJ2-3 | TRBV9 | CASSGGKGADTQYF | TGTGCCAGCAGTGGTGGGAAAGGAGCAGATACGCAGTATTTT
many | - | TRBJ2-7 | TRBV12-3/TRBV12-4 | CASSLRGQGLEQYF | TGTGCCAGCAGTTTACGGGGCCAGGGGCTCGAGCAGTACTTC
- | - | TRBJ2-7 | TRBV7-2 | CASSFTYEQYF | TGTGCCAGCAGCTTCACCTACGAGCAGTACTTC
many | TRBD2 | TRBJ2-1 | TRBV6-6 | CASSYSRESSYNEQFF | TGTGCCAGCAGTTACTCGCGGGAGAGCTCCTACAATGAGCAGTTCTTC
many | - | TRBJ1-2 | TRBV12-3/TRBV12-4 | CASSPTGAGNYGYTF | TGTGCCAGCAGCCCAACTGGGGCCGGAAACTATGGCTACACCTTC
many | - | TRBJ2-1 | TRBV10-3 | CAISEIGGEQFF | TGTGCCATCAGTGAGATAGGCGGTGAGCAGTTCTTC
- | TRBD1 | TRBJ1-1 | TRBV18 | CASSLTGKEAFF | TGTGCCAGCTCACTGACAGGGAAGGAAGCTTTCTTT
many | TRBD1 | TRBJ2-6 | TRBV14 | CASSPEGQGRFGANVLTF | TGTGCCAGCAGCCCCGAAGGACAGGGGAGATTTGGGGCCAACGTCCTGACTTTC